The source of this T cell receptor (beta chain) is a study of sequential checkpoint blockade in melanoma. Study as a whole: Roughly 22 patients had matched tumor biopsies before treatment and at week 13 after nivolumab or ipilimumab alone.

Looked up from germline, CDR1 is GTSNPN and CDR2 is SVGIG (reference sequence). Trimming shortened V by 3 bases and J by 8 bases, and 13 bases separated the two germline ends. This CDR3 is built from 13 residues. This clone was counted between two and nine times. Antigen: not known. Study conclusions and caveats: Pretreatment TIL clonality tracked with response in the nivolumab-first arm.

The table came from immunoSEQ multiplex PCR; TCRdb's copy has only in-frame clones and leaves some out. Here the sample spans 3,700 or so clones, more than 20% being singletons. Treatment defined: randomized to nivolumab then ipilimumab (arm A) or the reverse (arm B). The sample in question was tumor tissue (inferred from file names), obtained from a patient given nivolumab and ipilimumab in sequence. This receptor was taken from a human donor with melanoma. This chain uses TRBV30 with TRBJ1-4, with D uncertain. CDR3 sequence: CAWSESGYEKLFF. The CDR3 region has the DNA TGTGCCTGGAGCGAGTCGGGGTACGAAAAACTGTTTTTT.